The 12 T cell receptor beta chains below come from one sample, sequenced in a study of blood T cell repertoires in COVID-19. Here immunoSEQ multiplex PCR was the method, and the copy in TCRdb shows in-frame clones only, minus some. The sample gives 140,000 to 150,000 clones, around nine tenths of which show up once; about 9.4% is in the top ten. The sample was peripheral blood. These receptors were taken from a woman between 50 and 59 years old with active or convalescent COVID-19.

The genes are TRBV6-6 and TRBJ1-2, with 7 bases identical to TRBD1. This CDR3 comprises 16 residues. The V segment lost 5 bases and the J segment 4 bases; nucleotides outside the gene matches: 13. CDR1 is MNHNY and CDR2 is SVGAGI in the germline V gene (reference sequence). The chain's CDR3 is CASSRDSYLGGYGYTF. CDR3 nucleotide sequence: TGTGCCAGCAGTCGGGACAGCTATCTAGGGGGCTATGGCTACACCTTC.

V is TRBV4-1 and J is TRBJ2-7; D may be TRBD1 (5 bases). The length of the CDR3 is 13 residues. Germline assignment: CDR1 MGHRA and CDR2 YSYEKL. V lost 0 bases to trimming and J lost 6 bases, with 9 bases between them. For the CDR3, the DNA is TGCGCCAGCAGCCAAGATGAAGGGGTCGAGCAGTACTTC. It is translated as CASSQDEGVEQYF.

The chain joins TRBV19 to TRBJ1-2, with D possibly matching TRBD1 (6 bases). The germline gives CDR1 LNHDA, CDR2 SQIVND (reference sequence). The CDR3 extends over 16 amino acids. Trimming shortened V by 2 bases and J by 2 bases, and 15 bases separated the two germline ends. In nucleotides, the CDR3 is TGTGCCAGTAGTATACTAAGACCGGGACAAAACTATGGCTACACCTTC. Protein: CASSILRPGQNYGYTF.

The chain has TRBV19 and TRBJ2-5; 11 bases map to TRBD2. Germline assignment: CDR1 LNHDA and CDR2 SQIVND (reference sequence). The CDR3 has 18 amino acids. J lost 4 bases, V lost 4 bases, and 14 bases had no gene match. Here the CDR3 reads CASSRRSASGGRTETQYF. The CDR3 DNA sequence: TGTGCCAGTAGTAGGCGATCCGCTAGCGGGGGGAGGACAGAGACCCAGTACTTC. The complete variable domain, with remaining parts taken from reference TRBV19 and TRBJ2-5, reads DGGITQSPKYLFRKEGQNVTLSCEQNLNHDAMYWYRQDPGQGLRLIYYSQIVNDFQKGDIAEGYSVSREKKESFPLTVTSAQKNPTAFYLCASSRRSASGGRTETQYFGPGTRLLVL.

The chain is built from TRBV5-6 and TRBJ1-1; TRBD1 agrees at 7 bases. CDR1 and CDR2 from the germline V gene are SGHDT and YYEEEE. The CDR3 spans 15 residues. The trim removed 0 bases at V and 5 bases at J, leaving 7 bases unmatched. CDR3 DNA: TGTGCCAGCAGCTTGGGGGGGACAGCGCAGACTGAAGCTTTCTTT. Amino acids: CASSLGGTAQTEAFF.

The CDR3 nucleotides are TGTGCCAGCACCCAGGGGTTCTCAAAGCCCCAGCATTTT. Translated, it gives CASTQGFSKPQHF. The rearrangement uses TRBV28 and TRBJ1-5; a possible D gene is TRBD1 (6 bases). Germline-derived CDR1 and CDR2 are MDHEN and SYDVKM. Trimming cost V 7 bases and J 8 bases, with 15 bases left between them. This CDR3 is built from 13 residues.

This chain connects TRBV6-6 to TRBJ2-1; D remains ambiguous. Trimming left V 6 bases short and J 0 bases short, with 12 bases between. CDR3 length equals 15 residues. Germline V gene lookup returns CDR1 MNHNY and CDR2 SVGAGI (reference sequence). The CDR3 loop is CASRPSTYSYNEQFF. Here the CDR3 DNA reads TGTGCCAGCAGACCCTCGACTTACTCCTACAATGAGCAGTTCTTC.

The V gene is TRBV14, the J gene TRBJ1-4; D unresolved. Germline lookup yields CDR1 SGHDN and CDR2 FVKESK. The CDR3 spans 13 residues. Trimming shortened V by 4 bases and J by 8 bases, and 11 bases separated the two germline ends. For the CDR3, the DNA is TGTGCCAGCAGCCTAAGAGAGAACGAAAAACTGTTTTTT. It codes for CASSLRENEKLFF.

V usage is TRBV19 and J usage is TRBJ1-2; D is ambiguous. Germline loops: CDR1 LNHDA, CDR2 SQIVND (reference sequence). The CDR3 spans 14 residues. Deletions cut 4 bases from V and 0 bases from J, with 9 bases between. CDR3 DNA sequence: TGTGCCAGTAGTACGACGACTTCTAACTATGGCTACACCTTC. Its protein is CASSTTTSNYGYTF.

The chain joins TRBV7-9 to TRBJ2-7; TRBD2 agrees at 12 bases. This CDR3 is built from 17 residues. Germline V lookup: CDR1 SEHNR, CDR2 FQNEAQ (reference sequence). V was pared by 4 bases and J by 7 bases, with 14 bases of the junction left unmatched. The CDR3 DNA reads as TGTGCCAGCAGCTCGGGACTAGCGGGTCCGTTCTCTCGTGAGCAGTACTTC. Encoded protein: CASSSGLAGPFSREQYF. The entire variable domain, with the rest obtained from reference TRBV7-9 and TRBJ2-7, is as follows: DTGVSQNPRHKITKRGQNVTFRCDPISEHNRLYWYRQTLGQGPEFLTYFQNEAQLEKSRLLSDRFSAERPKGSFSTLEIQRTEQGDSAMYLCASSSGLAGPFSREQYFGPGTRLTVT.

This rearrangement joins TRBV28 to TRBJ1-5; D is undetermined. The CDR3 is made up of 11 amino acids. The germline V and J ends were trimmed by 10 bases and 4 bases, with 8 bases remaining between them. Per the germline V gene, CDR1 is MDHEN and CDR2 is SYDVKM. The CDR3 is CATGGNQPQHF. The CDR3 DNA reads TGTGCCACGGGAGGAAATCAGCCCCAGCATTTT.

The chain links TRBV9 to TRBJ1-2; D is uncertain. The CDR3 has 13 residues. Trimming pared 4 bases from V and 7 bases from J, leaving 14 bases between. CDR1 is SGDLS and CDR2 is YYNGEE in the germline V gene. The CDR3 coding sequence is TGTGCCAGCAGCTCAGAGGCCTTCTCTGGCTACACCTTC. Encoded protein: CASSSEAFSGYTF. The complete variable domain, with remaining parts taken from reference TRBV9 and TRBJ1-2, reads DSGVTQTPKHLITATGQRVTLRCSPRSGDLSVYWYQQSLDQGLQFLIQYYNGEERAKGNILERFSAQQFPDLHSELNLSSLELGDSALYFCASSSEAFSGYTFGSGTRLTVV.